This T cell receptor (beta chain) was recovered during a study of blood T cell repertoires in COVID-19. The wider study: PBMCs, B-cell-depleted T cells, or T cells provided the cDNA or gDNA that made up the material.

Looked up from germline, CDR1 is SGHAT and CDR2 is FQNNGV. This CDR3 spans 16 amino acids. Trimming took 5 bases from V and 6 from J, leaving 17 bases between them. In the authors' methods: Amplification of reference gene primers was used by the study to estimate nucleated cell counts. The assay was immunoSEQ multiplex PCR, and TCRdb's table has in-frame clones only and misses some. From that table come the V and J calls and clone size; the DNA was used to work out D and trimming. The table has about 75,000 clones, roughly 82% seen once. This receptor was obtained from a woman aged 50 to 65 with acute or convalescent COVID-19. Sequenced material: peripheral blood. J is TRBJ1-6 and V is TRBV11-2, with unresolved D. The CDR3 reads CASSRGNGRGNSPLHF. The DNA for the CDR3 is TGTGCCAGCAGCCGGGGTAATGGTCGGGGTAATTCACCCCTCCACTTT.